Below, 21 T cell receptor beta chains from the same sample are listed, as sequenced in a study of blood T cell repertoires in COVID-19. The table came from immunoSEQ multiplex PCR; TCRdb's copy has only in-frame clones and leaves some out. The profile shows about 83,000 clones, roughly 87% of them singletons. Sequencing input: peripheral blood. The receptors here all came from a woman between 45 and 60 years old with active or convalescent COVID-19.

The J gene is TRBJ1-1, the V gene TRBV5-6, with D possibly TRBD1 on 6 matching bases. Deletions cut 5 bases from V and 1 base from J, with 18 bases between. Looked up from germline, CDR1 is SGHDT and CDR2 is YYEEEE. The CDR3 runs to 16 residues. In DNA form, the CDR3 reads TGTGCCAGCAGGCCAACAGGGATAGGTCCGAACACTGAAGCTTTCTTT. Translation gives CASRPTGIGPNTEAFF.

The chain links TRBV7-9 to TRBJ1-5, with 9 bases lining up with TRBD1. V lost 5 bases to trimming and J lost 4 bases; unmatched junction nucleotides: 6. This CDR3 is built from 15 residues. Germline V gene lookup returns CDR1 SEHNR and CDR2 FQNEAQ (reference sequence). CDR3 sequence (DNA): TGTGCCAGCAGCACCGGGGACAGGGATAATCAGCCCCAGCATTTT. Translation: CASSTGDRDNQPQHF.

The CDR3 DNA reads TGTGCCTGGAGGGGACAGCACGACGTCCTGACTTTC. It translates to CAWRGQHDVLTF. The chain joins TRBV30 to TRBJ2-6, with 7 nucleotides matching TRBD1. V was clipped by 3 bases and J by 11 bases; unmatched bases: 4. The CDR3 contains 12 residues. Germline CDR1 and CDR2: GTSNPN and SVGIG (reference sequence).

The chain is built from TRBV7-3 and TRBJ2-5; tentatively, D is TRBD2 (6 bases). CDR3 length equals 15 residues. Germline V gives CDR1 SGHTA, CDR2 FQGTGA. V was cut by 2 bases and J by 4 bases, with 14 bases left in between. CDR3 nucleotide sequence: TGTGCCAGCAGCTTACGGGGGAATCAGAGAGAGACCCAGTACTTC. It yields the protein CASSLRGNQRETQYF.

This clone has a single count. The chain recombines TRBV19 with TRBJ2-2, with a possible D match to TRBD2 (6 bases). Trimming pared 4 bases from V and 5 bases from J, leaving 14 bases between. In germline, CDR1 is LNHDA, CDR2 SQIVND (reference sequence). The CDR3 is made up of 15 amino acids. The CDR3 loop reads CASSTGRIKTGELFF. The CDR3 region has the DNA TGTGCCAGTAGTACAGGGAGGATTAAGACCGGGGAGCTGTTTTTT.

The chain employs TRBV19 and TRBJ2-6, with 11 bases lining up with TRBD1. With 4 bases clipped from V and 2 bases from J, the junction kept 4 bases outside the gene matches. The germline gives CDR1 LNHDA, CDR2 SQIVND (reference sequence). The CDR3 has 17 amino acids. The CDR3 sequence: CASSNGQGAAGANVLTF. CDR3 DNA sequence: TGTGCCAGTAGTAATGGACAGGGGGCGGCTGGGGCCAACGTCCTGACTTTC.

V and J are TRBV9 and TRBJ1-2; 7 bases are a match to TRBD1. CDR3 size: 15 residues. Germline V gene sequence: CDR1 SGDLS, CDR2 YYNGEE. The V and J ends lost 3 bases and 8 bases, in that order; junction bases with no gene match: 13. The CDR3 sequence is CASSEGITGAAGYTF. The CDR3 DNA reads TGTGCCAGCAGCGAGGGGATCACAGGGGCGGCGGGCTACACCTTC.

The V and J genes are TRBV19 and TRBJ1-1; possible D gene TRBD1, 6 bases. The ends were cut back, 6 bases at V and 6 bases at J, with 20 bases in the middle. CDR3 length: 15 residues. The V gene's germline CDR1 is LNHDA and CDR2 SQIVND (reference sequence). Here the CDR3 reads CASRTSTQGVAEAFF. The CDR3 DNA reads as TGTGCCAGTAGGACTTCGACACAGGGCGTCGCTGAAGCTTTCTTT.

The chain uses TRBV29-1 and TRBJ1-2, with TRBD1 matching over 7 bases. The V gene's germline CDR1 is SQVTM and CDR2 ANQGSEA. This CDR3 contains 13 residues. Losses at the gene ends were 1 base for V and 6 bases for J; bases not matched to a gene: 5. The CDR3 coding sequence is TGCAGCGTTGAAGTAACAGGGGCTCATGGCTACACCTTC. It codes for CSVEVTGAHGYTF. The full variable domain, in which reference TRBV29-1 and TRBJ1-2 provide the parts outside the CDR3, is SAVISQKPSRDICQRGTSLTIQCQVDSQVTMMFWYRQQPGQSLTLIATANQGSEATYESGFVIDKFPISRPNLTFSTLTVSNMSPEDSSIYLCSVEVTGAHGYTFGSGTRLTVV.

The rearrangement uses TRBV9 and TRBJ2-1; TRBD2 aligns across 12 bases. Germline loops: CDR1 SGDLS, CDR2 YYNGEE. V lost 4 bases and J lost 3; bases outside the gene matches: 5. The CDR3 contains 16 residues. This CDR3 is CASSPRLAGDYNEQFF. The CDR3 bases are TGTGCCAGCAGCCCGAGACTAGCGGGGGACTACAATGAGCAGTTCTTC.

The chain links TRBV5-1 to TRBJ1-6, with a weak D call TRBD1 (5 bases). This CDR3 spans 15 amino acids. Germline V CDR1 and CDR2: SGHRS, YFSETQ. The germline V and J ends were trimmed by 1 base and 3 bases, with 8 bases remaining between them. The CDR3 protein is CASSLQQGYNSPLHF. The CDR3 coding sequence is TGCGCCAGCAGCTTGCAGCAGGGCTATAATTCACCCCTCCACTTT.

V gene TRBV19 combines with J gene TRBJ1-1; perhaps TRBD1 as D (5 bases). Trimming removed 4 bases at V and 6 bases at J, with 15 bases between. Germline assignment: CDR1 LNHDA and CDR2 SQIVND (reference sequence). The CDR3 spans 14 residues. The CDR3: CASSNGRVLAEAFF. CDR3 bases: TGTGCCAGTAGTAACGGCAGGGTCTTGGCTGAAGCTTTCTTT.

There are a few counts of this clone. The chain employs TRBV6-2 or TRBV6-3 and TRBJ1-2; a possible D gene is TRBD1 (5 bases). Germline V gene lookup returns CDR1 MNHEY and CDR2 SVGEGT. V was cut by 4 bases and J by 4 bases, with 10 bases left in between. The CDR3 extends over 13 amino acids. CDR3 loop: CASSSRAPYGYTF. As DNA, the CDR3 is TGTGCCAGCAGTTCCAGGGCCCCCTATGGCTACACCTTC.

The chain combines TRBV5-1 with TRBJ1-1, with 10 bases identical to TRBD1. This CDR3 has 16 residues. Germline loops: CDR1 SGHRS, CDR2 YFSETQ. J gave up 3 bases and V 3 bases, and 8 bases lay outside the gene matches. CDR3 sequence (DNA): TGCGCCAGCAGCTCGGGACAGGGGATAAGGGACACTGAAGCTTTCTTT. It translates to CASSSGQGIRDTEAFF.

This chain connects TRBV7-9 to TRBJ1-2, with TRBD1 matching 8 bases. Germline values: CDR1 SEHNR, CDR2 FQNEAQ (reference sequence). Unmatched junction bases numbered 5, after V lost 5 bases and J lost 6 bases. The CDR3 consists of 13 residues. The CDR3 DNA sequence: TGTGCCAGCAGCGCCGGACAGGGACATGGCTACACCTTC. It translates to CASSAGQGHGYTF.

The chain has TRBV4-3 and TRBJ1-3; no clear D. V was trimmed by 0 bases and J by 0 bases, leaving 12 bases between them. This CDR3 has 17 amino acids. Germline-derived CDR1 and CDR2 are LGHNA and YSLEER. This CDR3 is CASSQESPQPSGNTIYF. The CDR3 DNA sequence: TGCGCCAGCAGCCAAGAATCCCCACAGCCCTCTGGAAACACCATATATTTT.

The chain uses TRBV5-4 and TRBJ1-2; 7 nucleotides align to TRBD1. The ends lost 4 bases at V and 8 bases at J; junction bases unmatched: 8. Germline V gene data show CDR1 as SGHNT and CDR2 as YYREEE (reference sequence). The length of the CDR3 is 13 residues. CDR3 DNA sequence: TGTGCCAGCAGCCACTGGAGGGGGCAAGGCTACACCTTC. It translates to CASSHWRGQGYTF.

This clone was found once. The chain uses TRBV6-6 and TRBJ1-3, with a possible D match to TRBD1 (5 bases). CDR1 MNHNY and CDR2 SVGAGI come from the germline V gene (reference sequence). V shed 6 bases and J shed 5 bases, with 5 bases lying between them. CDR3 size: 11 residues. The CDR3 sequence: CASRDRNTIYF. The CDR3 DNA reads as TGTGCCAGCAGGGACAGAAACACCATATATTTT.

This chain uses TRBV9 with TRBJ1-2, with D perhaps matching TRBD1 (5 bases). V lost 4 bases and J 1 base, leaving 11 bases between the germline ends. CDR1 and CDR2 (germline): SGDLS, YYNGEE. The CDR3 has 14 amino acids. The CDR3: CASSHRGGNYGYTF. DNA for the CDR3: TGTGCCAGCAGCCACCGGGGGGGTAACTATGGCTACACCTTC.

The genes are TRBV3-1 (or the pseudogene TRBV3-2) and TRBJ2-7, with 9 nucleotides matching TRBD2. Germline CDR1 and CDR2: LGHDT and YNNKEL (reference sequence). The CDR3 is 14 residues long. The J segment lost 7 bases and the V segment lost 3 bases, leaving 7 bases of the junction unmatched. CDR3 residues: CASSQGGGAMEQYF. In DNA form, the CDR3 reads TGTGCCAGCAGCCAGGGCGGGGGGGCCATGGAGCAGTACTTC.

The chain combines TRBV24-1 with TRBJ1-1, with D tentatively TRBD1 (5 bases). This CDR3 comprises 12 residues. Trimming pared 0 bases from V and 7 bases from J, leaving 5 bases between. Germline V gene lookup returns CDR1 KGHDR and CDR2 SFDVKD. This CDR3 reads CATSDLQGEAFF. For the CDR3, the DNA is TGTGCCACCAGTGATTTGCAGGGTGAAGCTTTCTTT.